Below, 9 T cell receptor beta chains from the same sample are listed, as sequenced in a study of T cell responses to AZD1222 COVID-19 vaccine. TCRdb keeps only in-frame clones here, not all; method: immunoSEQ multiplex PCR. The sample shows about 170,000 clones, about 83% of them seen only once. Sequencing used peripheral blood, obtained 28 days after the second AZD1222 dose. The receptor set was obtained from an adult who received the AZD1222 COVID-19 vaccine.

This clone appeared once. The gene calls are TRBV5-1 and TRBJ2-5; 8 nucleotides align to TRBD2. The CDR3 has 15 residues. Germline CDR1 and CDR2: SGHRS and YFSETQ. Trimming at V came to 1 base and at J to 4 bases, leaving 6 bases not matched to a gene. The CDR3: CASSLNGGAVETQYF. The CDR3 DNA sequence: TGCGCCAGCAGCTTGAACGGGGGGGCCGTAGAGACCCAGTACTTC.

The rearrangement links TRBV5-1 to TRBJ1-1, with D perhaps TRBD1 (6 bases). V lost 3 bases and J 10 bases, leaving 13 bases between the germline ends. From germline, CDR1 is SGHRS and CDR2 YFSETQ. This CDR3 region has 12 residues. As DNA, the CDR3 is TGCGCCAGCAGCTCGGGACAACCCCCAGCTTTCTTT. Amino acids: CASSSGQPPAFF.

V usage is TRBV5-1 and J usage is TRBJ1-3, with D unclear. From germline, CDR1 is SGHRS and CDR2 YFSETQ. This CDR3 comprises 14 residues. Trimming took 2 bases from V and 0 from J, leaving 6 bases between them. CDR3 bases: TGCGCCAGCAGCTTTGGGTCCTCTGGAAACACCATATATTTT. It specifies CASSFGSSGNTIYF.

V gene TRBV2 combines with J gene TRBJ1-1; D remains unclear. Trimming removed 6 bases from V and 0 bases from J, with 11 bases in between. CDR3 size: 14 residues. CDR1 and CDR2 (germline): SNHLY, FYNNEI. The CDR3 loop reads CASRLGPLNTEAFF. The CDR3 DNA is TGTGCCAGCAGACTGGGTCCTCTGAACACTGAAGCTTTCTTT. Variable domain in full (rest from reference TRBV2 and TRBJ1-1): EPEVTQTPSHQVTQMGQEVILRCVPISNHLYFYWYRQILGQKVEFLVSFYNNEISEKSEIFDDQFSVERPDGSNFTLKIRSTKLEDSAMYFCASRLGPLNTEAFFGQGTRLTVV.

The chain employs TRBV5-8 and TRBJ1-3; D is ambiguous. V was trimmed by 4 bases and J by 4 bases, leaving 15 bases between them. The CDR3 is made up of 15 amino acids. Germline-derived CDR1 and CDR2 are SGHTS and YDEGEE. DNA of the CDR3: TGTGCCAGCAGCCGGCGGTGGGTCTACGGAAACACCATATATTTT. This encodes CASSRRWVYGNTIYF.

V and J are TRBV7-2 and TRBJ1-1; D is undetermined. Germline-derived CDR1 and CDR2 are SGHTA and FQGNSA. The V end was cut by 7 bases, the J end by 2 bases, with 14 bases between. The CDR3 spans 14 residues. The CDR3 DNA sequence: TGTGCCAGCACAAAATACCAGGCTAACACTGAAGCTTTCTTT. It translates to CASTKYQANTEAFF.

This sequence joins TRBV12-1 and TRBJ1-6. TRBV12-1 is a pseudogene locus. This CDR3 spans 14 amino acids. CDR3 sequence reads: CASSPPGANSPLHF. The CDR3 DNA follows: TGTGCCAGCAGCCCCCCGGGGGCCAATTCACCCCTCCACTTT.

This clone came up a few times. The chain joins TRBV4-2 to TRBJ1-6; unclear D gene. The germline V gene has CDR1 LGHNA and CDR2 YNFKEQ. V lost 3 bases and J 2 bases, leaving 14 bases between the germline ends. The CDR3 runs to 17 residues. In DNA, the CDR3 is TGTGCCAGCAGCCAGGTCCCCACTACGGCCTATAATTCACCCCTCCACTTT. Translated: CASSQVPTTAYNSPLHF.

This clone was seen once. This chain joins TRBV2 and TRBJ2-3; D gene unclear. The V end lost 2 bases, the J end lost 4 bases, and 4 bases lay between the germline ends. CDR1 SNHLY and CDR2 FYNNEI come from the germline V gene. CDR3 size: 12 residues. The CDR3 DNA is TGTGCCAGCAGTGAATTGTCAGATACGCAGTATTTT. Translation: CASSELSDTQYF.